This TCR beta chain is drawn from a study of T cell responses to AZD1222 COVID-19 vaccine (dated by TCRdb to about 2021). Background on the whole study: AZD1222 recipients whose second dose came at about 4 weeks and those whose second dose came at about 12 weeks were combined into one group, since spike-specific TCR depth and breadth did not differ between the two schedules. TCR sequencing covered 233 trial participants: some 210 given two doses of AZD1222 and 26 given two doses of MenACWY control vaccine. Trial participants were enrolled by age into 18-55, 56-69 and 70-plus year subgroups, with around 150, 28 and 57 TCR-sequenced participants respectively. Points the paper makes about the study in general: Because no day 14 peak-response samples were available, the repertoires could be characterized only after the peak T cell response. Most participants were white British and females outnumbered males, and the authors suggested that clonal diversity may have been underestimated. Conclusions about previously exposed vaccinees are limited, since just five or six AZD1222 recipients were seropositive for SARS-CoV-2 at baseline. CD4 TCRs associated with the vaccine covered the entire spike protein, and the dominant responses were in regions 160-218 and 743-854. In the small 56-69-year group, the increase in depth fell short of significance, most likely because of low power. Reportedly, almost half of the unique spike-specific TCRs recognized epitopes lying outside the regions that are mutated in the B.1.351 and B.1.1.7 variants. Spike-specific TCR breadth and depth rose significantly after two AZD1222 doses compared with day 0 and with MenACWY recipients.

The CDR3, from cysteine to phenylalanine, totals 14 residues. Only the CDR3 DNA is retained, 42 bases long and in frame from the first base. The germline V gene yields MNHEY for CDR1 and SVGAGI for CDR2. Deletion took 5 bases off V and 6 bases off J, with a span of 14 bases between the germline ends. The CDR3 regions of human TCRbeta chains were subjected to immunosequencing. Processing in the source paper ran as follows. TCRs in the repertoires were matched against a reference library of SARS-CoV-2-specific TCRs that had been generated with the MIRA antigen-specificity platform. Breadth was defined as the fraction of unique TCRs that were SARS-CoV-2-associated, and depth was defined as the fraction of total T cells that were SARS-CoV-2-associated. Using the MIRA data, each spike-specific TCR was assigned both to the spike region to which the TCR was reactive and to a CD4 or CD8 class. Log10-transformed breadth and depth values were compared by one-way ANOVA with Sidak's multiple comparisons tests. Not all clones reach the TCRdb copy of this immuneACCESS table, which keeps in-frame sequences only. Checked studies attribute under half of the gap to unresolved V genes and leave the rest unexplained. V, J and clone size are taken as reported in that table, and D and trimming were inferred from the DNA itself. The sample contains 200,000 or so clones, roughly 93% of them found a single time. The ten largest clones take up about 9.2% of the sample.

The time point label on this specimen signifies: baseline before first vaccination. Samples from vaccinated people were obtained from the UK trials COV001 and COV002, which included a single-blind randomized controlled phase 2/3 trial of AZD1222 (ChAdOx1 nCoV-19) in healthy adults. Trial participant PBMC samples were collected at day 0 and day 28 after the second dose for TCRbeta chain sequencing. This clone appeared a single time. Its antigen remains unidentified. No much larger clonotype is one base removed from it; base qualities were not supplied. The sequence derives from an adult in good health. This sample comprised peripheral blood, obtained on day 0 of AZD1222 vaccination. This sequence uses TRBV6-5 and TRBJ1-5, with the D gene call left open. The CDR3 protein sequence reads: CASSRRAMGQPQHF. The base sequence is TGTGCCAGCAGTCGCCGGGCCATGGGTCAGCCCCAGCATTTT.